This entry lists 14 T cell receptor beta chains sequenced from one sample in a study of a mutant IDH1 vaccine in newly diagnosed glioma. Time point meaning: week 35, safety follow-up. Each vaccine dose was 300 ug of mutant IDH1 20-mer peptide, with topical imiquimod. This table comes from immunoSEQ multiplex PCR, and its TCRdb copy is limited to in-frame clones, with some not included. Counted here are roughly 52,000 clones, approximately 80% occurring once; the ten biggest clones make up approximately 4%. These receptors' antigens are unknown. The material was PBMCs, obtained from a glioma patient whose treatment included an IDH1 peptide vaccine. The receptors derive from a woman between 18 and 29 years old with glioma.

The chain recombines TRBV11-1 with TRBJ2-2; D not certain. CDR1 SGHAT and CDR2 FQDESV come from the germline V gene (reference sequence). The CDR3 loop spans 12 amino acids. V dropped 5 bases and J dropped 3 bases, with 4 bases sitting between them. The CDR3: CASSMDTGELFF. The CDR3, as DNA: TGTGCCAGCAGCATGGACACCGGGGAGCTGTTTTTT.

The V and J genes are TRBV15 and TRBJ2-3; TRBD1 might be the D (5 bases). The CDR3 length is 16 residues. Germline loops: CDR1 LNHNV, CDR2 YYDKDF (reference sequence). V lost 0 bases, J lost 4 bases, and 14 bases lay in between. This chain's CDR3 is CATSREGRAVPDTQYF. Written as DNA, the CDR3 is TGTGCCACCAGCAGAGAGGGCAGGGCGGTCCCAGATACGCAGTATTTT.

This clone was counted a few times. The genes are TRBV19 and TRBJ1-1; the D is unclear. Germline V gene sequence: CDR1 LNHDA, CDR2 SQIVND (reference sequence). Trimming cost V 3 bases and J 0 bases, with 5 bases left between them. CDR3 length: 13 amino acids. The CDR3 spells CASSIKMNTEAFF. DNA for the CDR3: TGTGCCAGTAGTATCAAGATGAACACTGAAGCTTTCTTT.

The rearrangement uses TRBV4-3 and TRBJ2-5; possibly TRBD1 or TRBD2 for D (5 bases each). Trimming cost V 0 bases and J 7 bases, with 12 bases left between them. CDR1 is LGHNA and CDR2 is YSLEER in the germline V gene. The CDR3 has 14 residues. The CDR3 DNA sequence: TGCGCCAGCAGCCAAGATCCGGCAGGGACGACCCAGTACTTC. Translated: CASSQDPAGTTQYF.

This clone was observed a handful of times. The chain has TRBV7-9 and TRBJ1-2; the D gene is possibly TRBD1 (5 bases). The V and J ends lost 1 base and 0 bases respectively, with 6 bases between them. This CDR3 comprises 14 residues. CDR1 is SEHNR and CDR2 is FQNEAQ in the germline V gene (reference sequence). This CDR3 reads CASSLGQTNYGYTF. The CDR3 DNA is TGTGCCAGCAGCTTAGGACAGACTAACTATGGCTACACCTTC.

The chain has TRBV30 and TRBJ2-3; 9 bases align to TRBD1. Trimming cost V 4 bases and J 10 bases; bases outside gene matches: 15. Germline-derived CDR1 and CDR2 are GTSNPN and SVGIG (reference sequence). This CDR3 has 15 amino acids. CDR3 sequence: CAWIPPGQGFDAQYF. The CDR3 bases are TGTGCCTGGATACCCCCGGGACAGGGATTTGATGCGCAGTATTTT. Complete variable domain (other parts from reference TRBV30 and TRBJ2-3): SQTIHQWPATLVQPVGSPLSLECTVEGTSNPNLYWYRQAAGRGLQLLFYSVGIGQISSEVPQNLSASRPQDRQFILSSKKLLLSDSGFYLCAWIPPGQGFDAQYFGPGTRLTVL.

J is TRBJ1-2 and V is TRBV7-9; D might be TRBD1 (6 bases). The germline gives CDR1 SEHNR, CDR2 FQNEAQ (reference sequence). The V and J ends lost 3 bases and 8 bases respectively, with 10 bases between them. The length of the CDR3 is 12 residues. The CDR3 sequence: CASSFNREGYTF. The CDR3 coding sequence is TGTGCCAGCAGCTTCAACAGGGAAGGCTACACCTTC. The entire variable domain, with the rest obtained from reference TRBV7-9 and TRBJ1-2, is as follows: DTGVSQNPRHKITKRGQNVTFRCDPISEHNRLYWYRQTLGQGPEFLTYFQNEAQLEKSRLLSDRFSAERPKGSFSTLEIQRTEQGDSAMYLCASSFNREGYTFGSGTRLTVV.

The chain recombines TRBV15 with TRBJ1-2; perhaps TRBD1 as D (6 bases). Trimming cost V 6 bases and J 4 bases, with 18 bases left between them. The V gene's germline CDR1 is LNHNV and CDR2 YYDKDF (reference sequence). There are 15 residues in the CDR3. CDR3 DNA: TGTGCCACCAGAAATCAAGGGGGGGGCAGCTATGGCTACACCTTC. Its protein is CATRNQGGGSYGYTF.

This clone occurred once. The chain recombines TRBV5-4 with TRBJ2-7; D not resolved. V lost 0 bases and J lost 2, with 15 bases in between. The CDR3 runs 16 residues. Germline CDR1 reads SGHNT; CDR2 reads YYREEE (reference sequence). The CDR3 DNA reads TGTGCCAGCAGCTTGGGGGCTGTCGCGCCCCCCTACGAGCAGTACTTC. Protein sequence: CASSLGAVAPPYEQYF.

The genes are TRBV11-3 and TRBJ1-2; D gene uncertain. The germline V and J ends were trimmed by 2 bases and 5 bases, with 12 bases remaining between them. CDR1 is SGHNT and CDR2 is YENEEA in the germline V gene. The CDR3 has 14 residues. CDR3 loop: CASSLSMGFYGYTF. DNA of the CDR3: TGTGCCAGCAGCTTATCGATGGGGTTTTATGGCTACACCTTC. The whole variable domain, remainder taken from reference TRBV11-3 and TRBJ1-2, is EAGVVQSPRYKIIEKKQPVAFWCNPISGHNTLYWYLQNLGQGPELLIRYENEEAVDDSQLPKDRFSAERLKGVDSTLKIQPAELGDSAVYLCASSLSMGFYGYTFGSGTRLTVV.

The gene calls are TRBV27 and TRBJ2-3; D unclear. Germline CDR1 reads MNHEY; CDR2 reads SMNVEV (reference sequence). This CDR3 has 11 residues. V lost 8 bases and J lost 3, with 6 bases in between. The DNA for the CDR3 is TGTGCCAGCCTAACGACAGATACGCAGTATTTT. The encoded protein is CASLTTDTQYF.

V gene TRBV5-1 combines with J gene TRBJ2-5; the match to TRBD1 covers 7 bases. After removal of 2 bases from V and 2 bases from J, the junction contained 9 bases not matched to a gene. Germline CDR1 SGHRS, CDR2 YFSETQ. The CDR3 totals 16 residues. The CDR3 loop reads CASSLGDRATQETQYF. The CDR3 DNA sequence: TGCGCCAGCAGCTTAGGAGACAGGGCCACTCAAGAGACCCAGTACTTC.

The chain carries TRBV21-1 and TRBJ1-3; the DNA was not used to check the table's D call, TRBD1. TRBV21-1 is marked as a pseudogene. The CDR3 has 17 residues. This CDR3 is CASSRNFDRVSGNTIYF. CDR3 coding DNA: TGTGCCAGCAGTCGCAATTTCGACAGAGTATCTGGAAACACCATATATTTT.

V and J are TRBV5-6 and TRBJ2-3; unclear D gene. The CDR3 sequence is 16 residues long. The germline V gene has CDR1 SGHDT and CDR2 YYEEEE. Trimming stripped 1 base from V and 2 bases from J, with 14 bases between. The CDR3 region has the DNA TGTGCCAGCAGCTTGAAGAAAGCCCCAACCACAGATACGCAGTATTTT. Its translation is CASSLKKAPTTDTQYF.